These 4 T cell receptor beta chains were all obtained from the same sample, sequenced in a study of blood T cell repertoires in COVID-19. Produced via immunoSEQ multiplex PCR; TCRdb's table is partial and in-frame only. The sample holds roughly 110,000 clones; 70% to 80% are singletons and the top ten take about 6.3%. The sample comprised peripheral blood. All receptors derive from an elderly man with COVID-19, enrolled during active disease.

The chain's CDR3 is CASSPGTPSRYEQYF. In DNA, the CDR3 is TGTGCCAGCAGTCCCGGGACACCCAGTAGGTACGAGCAGTACTTC. The chain employs TRBV27 and TRBJ2-7, with D maybe TRBD1 (6 bases). The CDR3 has 15 residues. The V end was cut by 5 bases, the J end by 4 bases, with 18 bases between. Germline V gene data show CDR1 as MNHEY and CDR2 as SMNVEV (reference sequence).

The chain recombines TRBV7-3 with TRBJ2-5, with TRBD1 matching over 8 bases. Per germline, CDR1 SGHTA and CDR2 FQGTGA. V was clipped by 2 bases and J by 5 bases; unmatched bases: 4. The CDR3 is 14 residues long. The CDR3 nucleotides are TGTGCCAGCAGCTTATATCAGGGGGCTGAGACCCAGTACTTC. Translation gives CASSLYQGAETQYF.

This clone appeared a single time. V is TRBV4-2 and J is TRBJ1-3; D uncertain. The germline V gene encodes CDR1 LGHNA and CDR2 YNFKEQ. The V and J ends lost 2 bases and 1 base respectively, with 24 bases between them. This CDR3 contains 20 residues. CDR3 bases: TGTGCCAGCAGCCAATTCTCCGGGCCTCGGGAAATATTATCTGGAAACACCATATATTTT. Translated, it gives CASSQFSGPREILSGNTIYF.

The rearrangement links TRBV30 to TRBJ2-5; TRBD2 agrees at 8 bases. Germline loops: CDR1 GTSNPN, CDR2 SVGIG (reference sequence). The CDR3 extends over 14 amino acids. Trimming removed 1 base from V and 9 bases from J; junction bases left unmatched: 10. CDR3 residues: CAWSEASGFSAQYF. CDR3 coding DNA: TGTGCCTGGAGTGAGGCTAGCGGGTTTTCGGCCCAGTACTTC.